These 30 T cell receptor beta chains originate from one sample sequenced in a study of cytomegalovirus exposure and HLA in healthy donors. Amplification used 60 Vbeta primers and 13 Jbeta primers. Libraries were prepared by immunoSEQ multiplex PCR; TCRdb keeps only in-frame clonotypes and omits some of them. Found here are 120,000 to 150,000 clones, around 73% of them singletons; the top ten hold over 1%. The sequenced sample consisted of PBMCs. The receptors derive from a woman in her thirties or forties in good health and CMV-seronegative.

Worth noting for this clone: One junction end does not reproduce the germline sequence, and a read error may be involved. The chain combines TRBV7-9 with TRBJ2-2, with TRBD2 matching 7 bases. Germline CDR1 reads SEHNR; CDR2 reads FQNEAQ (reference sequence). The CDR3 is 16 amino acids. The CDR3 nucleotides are TGTTCCAGCAGGTTTCCTAGCGGTTCGAACACCGGGGAGCTGTTTTTT. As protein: CSSRFPSGSNTGELFF. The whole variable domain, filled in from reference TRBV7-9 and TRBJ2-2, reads DTGVSQNPRHKITKRGQNVTFRCDPISEHNRLYWYRQTLGQGPEFLTYFQNEAQLEKSRLLSDRFSAERPKGSFSTLEIQRTEQGDSAMYLCSSRFPSGSNTGELFFGEGSRLTVL.

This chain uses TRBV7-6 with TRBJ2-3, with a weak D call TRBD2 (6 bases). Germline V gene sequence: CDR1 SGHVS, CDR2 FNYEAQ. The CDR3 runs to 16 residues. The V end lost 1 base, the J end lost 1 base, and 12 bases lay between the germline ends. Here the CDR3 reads CASSLEGRIGTDTQYF. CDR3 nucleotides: TGTGCCAGCAGCTTAGAGGGGAGGATCGGCACAGATACGCAGTATTTT.

For the CDR3, the DNA is TGCGCCAGCAGCTTGGGCCCAGGGGTCGTAGAGACCCAGTACTTC. Its translation is CASSLGPGVVETQYF. V is TRBV5-1 and J is TRBJ2-5, with D possibly being TRBD1 (6 bases). The germline V and J ends were trimmed by 0 bases and 4 bases, with 13 bases remaining between them. The CDR3 contains 15 residues. Germline V lookup: CDR1 SGHRS, CDR2 YFSETQ.

The CDR3 protein is CASSQDPQGARDTQYF. DNA of the CDR3: TGCGCCAGCAGCCAGGACCCACAGGGGGCCAGAGATACGCAGTATTTT. The chain recombines TRBV4-3 with TRBJ2-3; 9 nucleotides agree with TRBD1. The V segment lost 3 bases and the J segment 5 bases; nucleotides outside the gene matches: 9. Germline CDR1 and CDR2: LGHNA and YSLEER. The CDR3 contains 16 residues.

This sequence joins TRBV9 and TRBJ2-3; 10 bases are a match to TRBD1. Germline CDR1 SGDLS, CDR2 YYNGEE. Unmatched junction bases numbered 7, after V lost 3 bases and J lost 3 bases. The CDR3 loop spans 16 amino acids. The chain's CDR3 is CASSAPRTGGTDTQYF. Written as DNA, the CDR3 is TGTGCCAGCAGCGCCCCCCGGACAGGGGGAACAGATACGCAGTATTTT.

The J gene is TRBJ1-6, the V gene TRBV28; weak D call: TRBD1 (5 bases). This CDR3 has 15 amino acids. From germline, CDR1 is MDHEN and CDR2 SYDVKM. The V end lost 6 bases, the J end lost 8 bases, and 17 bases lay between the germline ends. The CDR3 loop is CASSPAPGADSPLHF. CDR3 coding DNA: TGTGCCAGCAGCCCGGCCCCTGGGGCGGATTCACCCCTCCACTTT.

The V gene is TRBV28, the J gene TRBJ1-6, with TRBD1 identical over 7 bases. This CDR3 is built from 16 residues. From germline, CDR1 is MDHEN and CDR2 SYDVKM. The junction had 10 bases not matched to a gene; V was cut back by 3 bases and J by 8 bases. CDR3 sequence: CASSFFKRGRDSPLHF. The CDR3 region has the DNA TGTGCCAGCAGTTTTTTTAAAAGGGGGCGAGATTCACCCCTCCACTTT.

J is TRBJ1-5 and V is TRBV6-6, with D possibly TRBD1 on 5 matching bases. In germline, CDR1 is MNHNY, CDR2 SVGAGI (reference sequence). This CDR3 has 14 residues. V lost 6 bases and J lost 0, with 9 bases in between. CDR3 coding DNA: TGTGCCAGCAGAGGACATATTAGCAATCAGCCCCAGCATTTT. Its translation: CASRGHISNQPQHF.

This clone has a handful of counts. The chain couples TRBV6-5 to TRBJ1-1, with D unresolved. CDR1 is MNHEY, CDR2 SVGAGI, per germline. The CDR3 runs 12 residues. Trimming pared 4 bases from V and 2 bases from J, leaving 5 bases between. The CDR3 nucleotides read TGTGCCAGCAGTTCCCAAAACACTGAAGCTTTCTTT. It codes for CASSSQNTEAFF.

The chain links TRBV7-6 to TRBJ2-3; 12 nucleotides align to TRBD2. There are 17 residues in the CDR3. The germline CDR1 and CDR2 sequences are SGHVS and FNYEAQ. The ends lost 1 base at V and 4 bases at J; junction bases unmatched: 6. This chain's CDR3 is CASSLELAGGGADTQYF. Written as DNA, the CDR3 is TGTGCCAGCAGCTTAGAACTAGCGGGGGGCGGTGCAGATACGCAGTATTTT. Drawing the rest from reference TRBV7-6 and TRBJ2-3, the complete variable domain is GAGVSQSPRYKVTKRGQDVALRCDPISGHVSLYWYRQALGQGPEFLTYFNYEAQQDKSGLPNDRFSAERPEGSISTLTIQRTEQRDSAMYRCASSLELAGGGADTQYFGPGTRLTVL.

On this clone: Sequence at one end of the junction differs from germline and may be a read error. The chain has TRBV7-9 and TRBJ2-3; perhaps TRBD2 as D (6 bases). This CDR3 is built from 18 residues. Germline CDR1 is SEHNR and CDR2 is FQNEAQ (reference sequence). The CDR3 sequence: CSSSSGTLLKPSTDTQYF. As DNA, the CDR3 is TGTTCCAGCAGCTCCGGGACTCTCCTCAAGCCTAGCACAGATACGCAGTATTTT.

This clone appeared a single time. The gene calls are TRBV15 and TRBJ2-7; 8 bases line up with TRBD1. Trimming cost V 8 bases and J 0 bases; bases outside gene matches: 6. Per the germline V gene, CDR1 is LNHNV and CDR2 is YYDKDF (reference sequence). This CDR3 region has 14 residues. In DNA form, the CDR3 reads TGTGCCACCTCCCGACAGGGGTCCTCCTACGAGCAGTACTTC. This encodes CATSRQGSSYEQYF.

CDR3 DNA sequence: TGTGCCAGCAGCGTAGATCCGAGCTCCTATAATTCACCCCTCCACTTT. It codes for CASSVDPSSYNSPLHF. The rearrangement uses TRBV9 and TRBJ1-6; D unclear. V gave up 0 bases and J gave up 0 bases, with 7 bases separating them. The CDR3 loop spans 16 amino acids. Germline V gene data show CDR1 as SGDLS and CDR2 as YYNGEE.

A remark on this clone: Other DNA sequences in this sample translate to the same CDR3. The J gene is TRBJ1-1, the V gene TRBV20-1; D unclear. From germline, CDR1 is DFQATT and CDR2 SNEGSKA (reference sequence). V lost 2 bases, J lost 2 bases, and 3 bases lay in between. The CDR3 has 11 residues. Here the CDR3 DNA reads TGCAGTGCTAGAATAAACACTGAAGCTTTCTTT. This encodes CSARINTEAFF.

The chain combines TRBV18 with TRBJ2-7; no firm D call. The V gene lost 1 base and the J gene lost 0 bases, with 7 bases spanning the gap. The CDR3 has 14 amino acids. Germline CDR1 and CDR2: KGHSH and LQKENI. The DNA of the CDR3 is TGTGCCAGCTCACCACGGAGTGGCTCCTACGAGCAGTACGTC. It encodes CASSPRSGSYEQYV.

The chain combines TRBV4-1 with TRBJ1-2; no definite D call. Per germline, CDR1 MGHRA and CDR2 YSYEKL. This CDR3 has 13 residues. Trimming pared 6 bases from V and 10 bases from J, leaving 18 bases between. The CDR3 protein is CASRERFEGPYTF. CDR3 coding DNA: TGCGCCAGCAGAGAAAGGTTTGAGGGCCCCTACACCTTC.

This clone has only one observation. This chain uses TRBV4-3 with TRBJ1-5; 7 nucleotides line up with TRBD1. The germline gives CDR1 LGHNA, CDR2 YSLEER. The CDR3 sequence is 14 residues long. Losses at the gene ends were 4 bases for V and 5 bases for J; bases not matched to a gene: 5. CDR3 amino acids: CASSPGTDDQPQHF. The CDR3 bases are TGCGCCAGCAGCCCTGGGACAGACGATCAGCCCCAGCATTTT.

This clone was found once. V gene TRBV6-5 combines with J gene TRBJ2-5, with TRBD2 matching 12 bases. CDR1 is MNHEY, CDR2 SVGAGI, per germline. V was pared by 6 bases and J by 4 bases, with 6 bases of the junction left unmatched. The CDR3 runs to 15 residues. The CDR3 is CASRPLAGGLETQYF. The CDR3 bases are TGTGCCAGCAGACCGCTAGCGGGGGGGCTAGAGACCCAGTACTTC.

The CDR3 here is CASSPRQLQSGNTIYF. The CDR3 coding sequence is TGTGCCAGCTCACCCCGACAGTTACAATCTGGAAACACCATATATTTT. The chain carries TRBV18 and TRBJ1-3; D possibly corresponds to TRBD1 (5 bases). The CDR3 totals 16 residues. V was shortened by 3 bases and J by 1 base, with 13 bases between the two germline ends. The germline CDR1 and CDR2 sequences are KGHSH and LQKENI.

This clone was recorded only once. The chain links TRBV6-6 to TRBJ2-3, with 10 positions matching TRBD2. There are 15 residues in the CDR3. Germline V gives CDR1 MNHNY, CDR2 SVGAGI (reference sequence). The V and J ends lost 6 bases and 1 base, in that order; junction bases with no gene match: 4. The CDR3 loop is CASSSLAGGTDTQYF. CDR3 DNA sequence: TGTGCCAGCAGCTCCCTAGCGGGGGGCACAGATACGCAGTATTTT.

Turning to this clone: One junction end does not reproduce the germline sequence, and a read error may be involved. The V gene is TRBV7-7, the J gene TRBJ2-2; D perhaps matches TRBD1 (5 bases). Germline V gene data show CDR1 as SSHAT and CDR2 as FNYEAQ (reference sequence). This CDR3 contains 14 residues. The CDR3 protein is CASRASANTGELFF. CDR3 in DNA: TGTGCTAGCAGGGCAAGCGCGAACACCGGGGAGCTGTTTTTT.

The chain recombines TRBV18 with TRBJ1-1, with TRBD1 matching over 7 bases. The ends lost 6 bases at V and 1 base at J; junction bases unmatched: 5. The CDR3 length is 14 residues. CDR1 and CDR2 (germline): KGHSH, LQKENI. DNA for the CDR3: TGTGCCAGCTCGAACCGGGACAGGAACACTGAAGCTTTCTTT. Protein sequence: CASSNRDRNTEAFF.

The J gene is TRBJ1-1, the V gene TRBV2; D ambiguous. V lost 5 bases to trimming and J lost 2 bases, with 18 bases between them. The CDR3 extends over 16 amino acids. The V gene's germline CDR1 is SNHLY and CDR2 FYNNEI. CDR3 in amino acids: CASSTNRVQRNTEAFF. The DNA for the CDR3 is TGTGCCAGCAGTACAAACCGGGTCCAGAGAAACACTGAAGCTTTCTTT.

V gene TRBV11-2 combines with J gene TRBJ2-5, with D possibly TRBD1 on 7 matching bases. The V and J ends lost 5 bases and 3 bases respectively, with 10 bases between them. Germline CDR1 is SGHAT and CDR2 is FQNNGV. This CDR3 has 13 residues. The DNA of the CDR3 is TGTGCCAGCAGCCGCGGGACAGAAGAGACCCAGTACTTC. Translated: CASSRGTEETQYF.

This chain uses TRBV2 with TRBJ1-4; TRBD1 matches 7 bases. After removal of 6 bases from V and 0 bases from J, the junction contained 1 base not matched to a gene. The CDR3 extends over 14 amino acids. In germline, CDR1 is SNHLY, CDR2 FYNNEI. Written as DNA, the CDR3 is TGTGCCAGCAGGACAGGGTCAACTAATGAAAAACTGTTTTTT. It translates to CASRTGSTNEKLFF.

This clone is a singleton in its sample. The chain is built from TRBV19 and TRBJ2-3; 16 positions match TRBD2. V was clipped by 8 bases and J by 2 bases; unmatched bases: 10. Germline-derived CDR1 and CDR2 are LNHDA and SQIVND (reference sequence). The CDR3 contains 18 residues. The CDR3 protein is CASAAGTSGGAVTDTQYF. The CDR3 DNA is TGTGCCAGTGCGGCGGGGACTAGCGGGGGGGCCGTCACAGATACGCAGTATTTT.

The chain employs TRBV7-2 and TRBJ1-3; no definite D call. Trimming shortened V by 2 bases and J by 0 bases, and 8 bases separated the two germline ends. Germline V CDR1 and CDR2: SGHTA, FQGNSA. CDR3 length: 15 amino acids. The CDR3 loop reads CASSLSGFSGNTIYF. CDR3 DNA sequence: TGTGCCAGCAGCTTATCGGGGTTCTCTGGAAACACCATATATTTT.

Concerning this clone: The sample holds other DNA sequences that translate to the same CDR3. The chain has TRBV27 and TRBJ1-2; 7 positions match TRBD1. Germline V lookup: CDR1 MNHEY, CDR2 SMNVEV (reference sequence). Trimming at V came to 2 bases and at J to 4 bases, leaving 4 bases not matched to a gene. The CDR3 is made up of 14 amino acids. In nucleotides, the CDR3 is TGTGCCAGCAGTTTAGGAGGGGGCGGCTATGGCTACACCTTC. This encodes CASSLGGGGYGYTF.

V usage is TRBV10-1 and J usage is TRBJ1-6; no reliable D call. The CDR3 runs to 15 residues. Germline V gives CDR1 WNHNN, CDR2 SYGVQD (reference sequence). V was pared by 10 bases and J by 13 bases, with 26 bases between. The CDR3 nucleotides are TGCGCCACCTATACTCCGCGGGCCCCTTTGTGGCCCCTCCACTTT. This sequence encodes CATYTPRAPLWPLHF.

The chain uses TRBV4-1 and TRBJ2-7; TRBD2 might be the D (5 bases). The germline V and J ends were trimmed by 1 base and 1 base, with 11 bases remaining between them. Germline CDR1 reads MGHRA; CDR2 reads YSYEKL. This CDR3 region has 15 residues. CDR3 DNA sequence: TGCGCCAGCAGCCAAGTGGGGAGTCCGTCCTACGAGCAGTACTTC. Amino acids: CASSQVGSPSYEQYF.